The 8 T cell receptor beta chains given below trace back to one sample, sequenced in a study of blood T cell repertoires in COVID-19 (TCRdb year 2020). To prepare the library, the immunoSEQ multiplex PCR assay was applied. TCRdb mirrors the immuneACCESS table, restricted to in-frame sequences. Some clones are absent from its copies; in checked studies, under half trace to an unresolved V gene, and the reason for the others is unknown. For this sample there are about 330,000 clones; over 80% appear just once. The ten top clones hold under 6% of the sample. Sequenced: PBMCs or T cells enriched from blood (not recorded which). The receptors shown here come from a man in his thirties or forties who had recovered from COVID-19.

The gene calls are TRBV3-1 (or the pseudogene TRBV3-2) and TRBJ2-2, with TRBD2 identical over 8 bases. The V segment lost 4 bases and the J segment 6 bases; nucleotides outside the gene matches: 1. The CDR3 has 13 amino acids. Germline assignment: CDR1 LGHDT and CDR2 YNNKEL (reference sequence). CDR3 DNA sequence: TGTGCCAGCAGCCCGGGGGGGGCCGGGGAGCTGTTTTTT. Translation gives CASSPGGAGELFF.

The V and J genes are TRBV7-2 and TRBJ1-6; 9 nucleotides line up with TRBD1. From germline, CDR1 is SGHTA and CDR2 FQGNSA. V was pared by 5 bases and J by 7 bases, with 6 bases of the junction left unmatched. There are 15 residues in the CDR3. In DNA, the CDR3 is TGTGCCAGCAGCCGTACAGGGGGCTGGAATTCACCCCTCCACTTT. Protein sequence: CASSRTGGWNSPLHF.

This clone came up once. The V gene is TRBV4-1, the J gene TRBJ2-1; 8 bases align to TRBD1. This CDR3 is 17 amino acids long. CDR1 and CDR2 from the germline V gene are MGHRA and YSYEKL. With 3 bases clipped from V and 3 bases from J, the junction kept 10 bases outside the gene matches. CDR3 DNA: TGCGCCAGCAGCCAGGCAACAACGACAGGGGACTACAATGAGCAGTTCTTC. This gives the protein CASSQATTTGDYNEQFF.

As for this clone: The same CDR3 also results from other DNA sequences found in this sample. The chain employs TRBV7-8 and TRBJ2-1; D not resolved. Per the germline V gene, CDR1 is SGHVS and CDR2 is FQNEAQ. This CDR3 contains 13 residues. The V and J ends lost 1 base and 7 bases respectively, with 8 bases between them. This CDR3 is CASSLGLLNEQFF. The CDR3 DNA sequence: TGTGCCAGCAGCTTAGGCCTGCTAAATGAGCAGTTCTTC.

The rearrangement joins TRBV12-3 or TRBV12-4 to TRBJ1-6, with TRBD1 as a possible D gene (5 bases). The V and J ends lost 3 bases and 9 bases respectively, with 9 bases between them. This CDR3 is built from 13 residues. The CDR3 DNA sequence: TGTGCCAGCAGTTTTTTAAGGGGTTCACCCCTCCACTTT. This sequence encodes CASSFLRGSPLHF.

The genes are TRBV6-6 and TRBJ2-5, with 7 bases matching TRBD1. The CDR3 is 14 amino acids. Unmatched junction bases numbered 4, after V lost 5 bases and J lost 1 base. The germline V gene has CDR1 MNHNY and CDR2 SVGAGI (reference sequence). CDR3 sequence reads: CASSRTGSQETQYF. The CDR3 nucleotides read TGTGCCAGCAGTCGGACAGGATCCCAAGAGACCCAGTACTTC.

This clone showed up just once. The chain recombines TRBV19 with TRBJ1-2; no clear D. The CDR3 has 16 amino acids. The V gene's germline CDR1 is LNHDA and CDR2 SQIVND (reference sequence). Trimming shortened V by 3 bases and J by 1 base, and 15 bases separated the two germline ends. The CDR3 DNA reads as TGTGCCAGTAGTATGTCGCTTTTCAACTTTAACTATGGCTACACCTTC. Residues: CASSMSLFNFNYGYTF. Looking up the rest from reference TRBV19 and TRBJ1-2 gives the full variable domain: DGGITQSPKYLFRKEGQNVTLSCEQNLNHDAMYWYRQDPGQGLRLIYYSQIVNDFQKGDIAEGYSVSREKKESFPLTVTSAQKNPTAFYLCASSMSLFNFNYGYTFGSGTRLTVV.

The chain couples TRBV6-5 to TRBJ1-6; 7 nucleotides agree with TRBD1. After removal of 6 bases from V and 6 bases from J, the junction contained 5 bases not matched to a gene. Germline V lookup: CDR1 MNHEY, CDR2 SVGAGI. This CDR3 is built from 14 residues. CDR3: CASSPGQINSPLHF. For the CDR3, the DNA is TGTGCCAGCAGCCCGGGACAGATTAATTCACCCCTCCACTTT.